This TCR beta chain was obtained from a study of blood T cell repertoires in COVID-19. In the original processing: Reference gene primer amplification yielded estimated nucleated cell counts. The table came from immunoSEQ multiplex PCR; TCRdb's copy has only in-frame clones and leaves some out. For V, J and clone size, that table is used; D and trimming come from the DNA. Among about 150,000 clones listed, nearly 80% were seen once. Germline CDR1 reads MNHEY; CDR2 reads SVGAGI. With 6 bases removed from V and 3 bases from J, the gap between germline ends came to 9 bases. CDR3 length equals 12 residues.

The sequence was obtained from a man older than 75 with acute or convalescent COVID-19. V is TRBV6-5 and J is TRBJ2-7, with a possible D match to TRBD1 (6 bases). Material: peripheral blood. CDR3 in DNA: TGTGCCAGCAGCACAGGGATCTACGAGCAGTACTTC. Translating it yields CASSTGIYEQYF.